This T cell receptor beta chain came from a study of T-cell memory formation after mild COVID-19. This clonotype was counted ten times or more. Barcoded TCR alpha and TCR beta cDNA libraries with UMIs came from 5'RACE using constant-segment primers. One entry per CDR3 protein, called by TCRdb with MiXCR from the 5' RACE reads. The sample holds about 27,000 distinct CDR3 sequences; 7.4% are singletons and the top ten take about 14%. What was sequenced was PBMCs or a T cell subset sorted from them (not recorded which). The sequence was collected from an adult woman who had mild COVID-19 (a few samples of this study predate the infection). Cell type and time point are not known.

The CDR3 spells CASSEGLEYNEQFF. Here the CDR3 DNA reads TGTGCCAGTAGTGAGGGACTAGAATACAATGAGCAGTTCTTC. The chain carries TRBV19 and TRBJ2-1; 8 nucleotides agree with TRBD2. With 5 bases clipped from V and 4 bases from J, the junction kept 4 bases outside the gene matches. The germline gives CDR1 LNHDA, CDR2 SQIVND (reference sequence). This CDR3 comprises 14 residues.